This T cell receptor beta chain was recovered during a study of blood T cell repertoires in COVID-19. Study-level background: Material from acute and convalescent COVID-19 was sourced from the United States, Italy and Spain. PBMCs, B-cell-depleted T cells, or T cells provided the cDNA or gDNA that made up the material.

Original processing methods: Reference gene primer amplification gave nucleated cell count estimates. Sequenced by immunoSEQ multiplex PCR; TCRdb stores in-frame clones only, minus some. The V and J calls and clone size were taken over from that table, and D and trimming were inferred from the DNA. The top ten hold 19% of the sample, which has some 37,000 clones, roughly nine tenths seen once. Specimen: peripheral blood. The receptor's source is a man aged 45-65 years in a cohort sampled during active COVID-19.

CDR3 amino acids: CASSYRAIQGTYNEQFF. CDR3 bases: TGTGCCAGCAGTTACAGGGCTATACAGGGAACTTACAATGAGCAGTTCTTC. The V call is TRBV6-2 or TRBV6-3, the J call TRBJ2-1; tentatively, D is TRBD1 (6 bases). The V and J ends lost 2 bases and 4 bases respectively, with 18 bases between them. This CDR3 region has 17 residues. CDR1 and CDR2 from the germline V gene are MNHEY and SVGEGT.